The subject of this entry is one T cell receptor (beta chain). Its target is unknown. The data stem from a study of shared clonotypes between healthy human individuals. At the level of the study: Two women and a few men aged 18 to 49 served as donors.

Naive CD8 cells lacked CD45RO and underwent positive selection for CCR7, leaving out terminally differentiated effector memory CD45RA+ cells. As originally analysed: ImmunoSEQ gave junction-only sequences without quality scores, so filtering differed. TCRdb's table, derived via immunoSEQ multiplex PCR, lists solely in-frame clones and lacks some. V and J calls plus clone size are reproduced from that table; the DNA served to infer D and trimming. The sample lists roughly 2,000,000 clones; just over 90% were seen once. CDR3 length equals 18 residues. The study's findings and limits: Larger estimated richness was generally seen in naive subsets than in memory subsets. For naive CD4 cells, approximately 4.8% of clonotypes were shared across a handful of donors.

The sequenced sample was naive CD8+ T cells from PBMCs. The receptor was derived from a young man in good health. Some clones in this sample may be carry-over from other donors' samples. The chain has TRBV21-1 and TRBJ2-1. TRBV21-1 is tagged as a pseudogene. CDR3 amino acids: CASSSHCTRASVYNEQFF. CDR3 sequence (DNA): TGTGCCAGCAGCTCCCACTGTACACGGGCCTCGGTCTACAATGAGCAGTTCTTC.